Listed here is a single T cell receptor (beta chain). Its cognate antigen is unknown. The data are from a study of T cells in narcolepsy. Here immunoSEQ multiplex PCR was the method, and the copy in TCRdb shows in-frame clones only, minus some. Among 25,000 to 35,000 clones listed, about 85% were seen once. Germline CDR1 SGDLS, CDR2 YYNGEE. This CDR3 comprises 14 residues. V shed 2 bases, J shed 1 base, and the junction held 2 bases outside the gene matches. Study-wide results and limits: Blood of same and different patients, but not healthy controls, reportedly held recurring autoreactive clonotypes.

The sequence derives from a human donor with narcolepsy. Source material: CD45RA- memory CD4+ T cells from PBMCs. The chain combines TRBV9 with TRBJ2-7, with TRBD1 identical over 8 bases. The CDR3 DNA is TGTGCCAGCAGCGTGGGACAGGAGTCCTACGAGCAGTACTTC. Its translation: CASSVGQESYEQYF.